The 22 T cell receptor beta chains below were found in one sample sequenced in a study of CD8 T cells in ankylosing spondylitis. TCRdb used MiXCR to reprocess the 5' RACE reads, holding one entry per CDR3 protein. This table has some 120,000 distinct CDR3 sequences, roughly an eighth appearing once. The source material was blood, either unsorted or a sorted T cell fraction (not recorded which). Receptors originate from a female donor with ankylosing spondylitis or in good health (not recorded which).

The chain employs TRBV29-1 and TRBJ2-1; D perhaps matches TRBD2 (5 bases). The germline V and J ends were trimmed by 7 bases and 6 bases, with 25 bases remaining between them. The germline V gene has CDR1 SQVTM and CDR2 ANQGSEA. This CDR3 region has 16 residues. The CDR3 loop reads CSGRTRGPEFGNEQFF. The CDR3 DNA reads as TGCAGCGGGAGGACTCGCGGGCCTGAGTTCGGCAATGAGCAGTTCTTC.

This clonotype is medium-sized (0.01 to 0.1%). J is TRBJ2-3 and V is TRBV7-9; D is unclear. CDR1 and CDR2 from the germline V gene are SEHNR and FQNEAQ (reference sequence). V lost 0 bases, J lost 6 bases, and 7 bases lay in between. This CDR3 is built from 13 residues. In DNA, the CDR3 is TGTGCCAGCAGCTTAGCCACAGTGGATACGCAGTATTTT. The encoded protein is CASSLATVDTQYF.

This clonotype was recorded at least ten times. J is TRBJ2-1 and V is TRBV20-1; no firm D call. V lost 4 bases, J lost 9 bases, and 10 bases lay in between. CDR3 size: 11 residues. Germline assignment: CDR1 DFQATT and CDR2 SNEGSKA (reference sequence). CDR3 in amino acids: CSAKSSFEQFF. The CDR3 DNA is TGCAGTGCTAAGTCCAGTTTTGAGCAGTTCTTC.

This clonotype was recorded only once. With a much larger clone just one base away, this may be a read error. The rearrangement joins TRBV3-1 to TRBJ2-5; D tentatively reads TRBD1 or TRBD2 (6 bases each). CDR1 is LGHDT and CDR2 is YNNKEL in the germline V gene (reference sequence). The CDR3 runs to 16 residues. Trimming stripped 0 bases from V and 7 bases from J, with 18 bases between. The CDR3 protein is CASSQERGGGWATQYF. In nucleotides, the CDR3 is TGTGCCAGCAGCCAAGAGCGAGGGGGAGGATGGGCGACCCAGTACTTC.

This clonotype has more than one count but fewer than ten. The CDR3 spells CASSVEGLATYNEQFF. The CDR3 DNA is TGTGCCAGCAGCGTAGAGGGACTAGCTACGTACAATGAGCAGTTCTTC. The chain is built from TRBV9 and TRBJ2-1; 9 nucleotides align to TRBD2. CDR1 and CDR2 (germline): SGDLS, YYNGEE. V lost 0 bases and J lost 4; bases outside the gene matches: 5. CDR3 length equals 16 residues.

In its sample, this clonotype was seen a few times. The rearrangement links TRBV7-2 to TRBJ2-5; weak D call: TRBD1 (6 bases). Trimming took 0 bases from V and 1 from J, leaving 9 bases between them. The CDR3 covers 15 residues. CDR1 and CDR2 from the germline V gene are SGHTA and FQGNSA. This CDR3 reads CASSLAMTGQETQYF. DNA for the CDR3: TGTGCCAGCAGCTTAGCCATGACAGGCCAAGAGACCCAGTACTTC.

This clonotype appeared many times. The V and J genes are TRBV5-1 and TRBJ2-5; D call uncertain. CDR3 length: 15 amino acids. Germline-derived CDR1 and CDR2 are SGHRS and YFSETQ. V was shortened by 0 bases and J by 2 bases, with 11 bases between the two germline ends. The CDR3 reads CASSLDSARQETQYF. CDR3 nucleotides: TGCGCCAGCAGCTTGGATTCGGCGAGGCAAGAGACCCAGTACTTC.

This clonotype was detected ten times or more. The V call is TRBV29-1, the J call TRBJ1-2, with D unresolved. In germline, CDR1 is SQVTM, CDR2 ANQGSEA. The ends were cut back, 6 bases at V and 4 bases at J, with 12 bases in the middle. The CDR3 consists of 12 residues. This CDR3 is CSVRSEGYGYTF. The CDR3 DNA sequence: TGCAGCGTCCGTTCTGAGGGCTATGGCTACACCTTC.

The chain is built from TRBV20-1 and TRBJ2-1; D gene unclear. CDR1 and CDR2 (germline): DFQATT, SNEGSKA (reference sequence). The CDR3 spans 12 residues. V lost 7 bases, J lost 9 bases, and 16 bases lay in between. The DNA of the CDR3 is TGCAGTGTCTCGACTTGGGTCCCTGAGCAGTTCTTC. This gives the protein CSVSTWVPEQFF.

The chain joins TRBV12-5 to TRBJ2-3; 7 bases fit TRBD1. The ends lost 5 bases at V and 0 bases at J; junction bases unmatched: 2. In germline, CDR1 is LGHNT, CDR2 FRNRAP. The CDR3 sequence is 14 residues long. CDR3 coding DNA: TGTGCTAGTGGTCGGGACAGAAGCACAGATACGCAGTATTTT. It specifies CASGRDRSTDTQYF. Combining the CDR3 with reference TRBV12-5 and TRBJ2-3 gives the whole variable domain DARVTQTPRHKVTEMGQEVTMRCQPILGHNTVFWYRQTMMQGLELLAYFRNRAPLDDSGMPKDRFSAEMPDATLATLKIQPSEPRDSAVYFCASGRDRSTDTQYFGPGTRLTVL.

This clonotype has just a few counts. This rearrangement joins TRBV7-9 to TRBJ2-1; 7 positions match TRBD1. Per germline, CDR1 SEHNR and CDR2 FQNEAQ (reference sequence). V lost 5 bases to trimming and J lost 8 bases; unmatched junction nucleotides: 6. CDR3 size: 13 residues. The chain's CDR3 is CASSVRQGYEQFF. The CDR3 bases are TGTGCCAGCAGCGTTCGACAGGGTTATGAGCAGTTCTTC. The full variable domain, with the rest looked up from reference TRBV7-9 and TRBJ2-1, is DTGVSQNPRHKITKRGQNVTFRCDPISEHNRLYWYRQTLGQGPEFLTYFQNEAQLEKSRLLSDRFSAERPKGSFSTLEIQRTEQGDSAMYLCASSVRQGYEQFFGPGTRLTVL.

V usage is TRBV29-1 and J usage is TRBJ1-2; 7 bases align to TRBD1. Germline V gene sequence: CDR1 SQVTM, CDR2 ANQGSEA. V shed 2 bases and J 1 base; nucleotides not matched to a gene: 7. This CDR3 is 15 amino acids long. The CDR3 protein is CSVETGVGNNYGYTF. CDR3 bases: TGCAGCGTTGAAACAGGGGTTGGGAATAACTATGGCTACACCTTC. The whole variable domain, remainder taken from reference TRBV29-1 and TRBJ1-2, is SAVISQKPSRDICQRGTSLTIQCQVDSQVTMMFWYRQQPGQSLTLIATANQGSEATYESGFVIDKFPISRPNLTFSTLTVSNMSPEDSSIYLCSVETGVGNNYGYTFGSGTRLTVV.

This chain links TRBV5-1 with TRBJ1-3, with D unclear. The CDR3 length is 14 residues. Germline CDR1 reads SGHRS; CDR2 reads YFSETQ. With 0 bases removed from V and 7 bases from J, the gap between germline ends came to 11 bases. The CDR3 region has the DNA TGCGCCAGCAGCTTGGGGCGACAAAGGAACACCATATATTTT. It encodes CASSLGRQRNTIYF.

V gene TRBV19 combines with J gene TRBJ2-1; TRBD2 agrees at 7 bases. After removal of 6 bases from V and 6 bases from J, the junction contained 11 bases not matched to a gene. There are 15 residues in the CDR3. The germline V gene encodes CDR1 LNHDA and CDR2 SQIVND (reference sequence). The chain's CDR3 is CASRPRGLAANEQFF. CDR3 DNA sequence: TGTGCCAGTAGGCCGCGTGGGCTAGCGGCCAATGAGCAGTTCTTC. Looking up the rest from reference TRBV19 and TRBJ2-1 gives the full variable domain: DGGITQSPKYLFRKEGQNVTLSCEQNLNHDAMYWYRQDPGQGLRLIYYSQIVNDFQKGDIAEGYSVSREKKESFPLTVTSAQKNPTAFYLCASRPRGLAANEQFFGPGTRLTVL.

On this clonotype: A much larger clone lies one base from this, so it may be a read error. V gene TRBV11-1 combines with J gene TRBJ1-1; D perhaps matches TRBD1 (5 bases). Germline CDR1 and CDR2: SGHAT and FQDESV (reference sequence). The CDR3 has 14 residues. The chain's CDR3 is CATSLRGMNTEAFF. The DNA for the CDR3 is TGTGCCACCAGCTTAAGGGGCATGAACACTGAAGCTTTCTTT. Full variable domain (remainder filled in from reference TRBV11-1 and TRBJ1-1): EAEVAQSPRYKITEKSQAVAFWCDPISGHATLYWYRQILGQGPELLVQFQDESVVDDSQLPKDRFSAERLKGVDSTLKIQPAELGDSAMYLCATSLRGMNTEAFFGQGTRLTVV.

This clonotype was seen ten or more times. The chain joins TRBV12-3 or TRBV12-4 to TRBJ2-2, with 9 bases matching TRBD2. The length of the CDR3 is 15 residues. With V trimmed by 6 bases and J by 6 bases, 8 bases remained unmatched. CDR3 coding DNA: TGTGCCAGCAGACCTGGGACTAGCCTTCCCGGGGAGCTGTTTTTT. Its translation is CASRPGTSLPGELFF.

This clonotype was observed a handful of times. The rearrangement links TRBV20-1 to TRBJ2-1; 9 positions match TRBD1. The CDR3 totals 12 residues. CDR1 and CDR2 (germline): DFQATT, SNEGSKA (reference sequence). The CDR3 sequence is CRAGTGLDEQFF. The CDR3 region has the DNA TGCAGGGCGGGGACAGGGCTTGATGAGCAGTTCTTC.

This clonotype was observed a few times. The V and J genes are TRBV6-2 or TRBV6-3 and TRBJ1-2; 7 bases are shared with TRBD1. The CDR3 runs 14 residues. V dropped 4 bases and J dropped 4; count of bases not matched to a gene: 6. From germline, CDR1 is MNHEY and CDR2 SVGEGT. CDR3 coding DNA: TGTGCCAGCAGTTCAGGAGGACAGGTCTATGGCTACACCTTC. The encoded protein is CASSSGGQVYGYTF.

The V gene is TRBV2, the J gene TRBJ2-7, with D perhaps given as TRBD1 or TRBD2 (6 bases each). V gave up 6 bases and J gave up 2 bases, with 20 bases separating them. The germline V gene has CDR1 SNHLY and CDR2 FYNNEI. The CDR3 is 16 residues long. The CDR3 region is CASRKPFLGGTYEQYF. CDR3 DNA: TGTGCCAGCAGGAAACCGTTTCTGGGGGGCACCTACGAGCAGTACTTC.

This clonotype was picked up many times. CDR3 residues: CSARRGPIVNEQFF. The CDR3 DNA reads TGCAGTGCTAGGAGGGGCCCCATCGTGAATGAGCAGTTCTTC. The V call is TRBV20-1, the J call TRBJ2-1; D is possibly TRBD1 or TRBD2 (5 bases each). The V end lost 3 bases, the J end lost 7 bases, and 16 bases lay between the germline ends. CDR1 is DFQATT and CDR2 is SNEGSKA in the germline V gene (reference sequence). The CDR3 spans 14 residues.

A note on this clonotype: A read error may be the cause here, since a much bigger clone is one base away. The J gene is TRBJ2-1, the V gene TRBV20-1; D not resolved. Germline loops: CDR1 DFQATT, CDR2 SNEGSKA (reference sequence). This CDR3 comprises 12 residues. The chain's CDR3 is CSVRVGSYEQFF. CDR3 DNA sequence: TGCAGTGTTAGAGTAGGAAGCTATGAGCAGTTCTTC.

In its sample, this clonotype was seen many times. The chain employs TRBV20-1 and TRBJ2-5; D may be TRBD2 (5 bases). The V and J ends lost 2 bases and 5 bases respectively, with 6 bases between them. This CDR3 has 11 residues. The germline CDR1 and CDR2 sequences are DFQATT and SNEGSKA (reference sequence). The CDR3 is CSARPGETQYF. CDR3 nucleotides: TGCAGTGCTAGACCGGGGGAGACCCAGTACTTC.